The TCR beta chain under discussion was sequenced for a study of T cell repertoires in cytomegalovirus infection. TCRdb independently ran MiXCR on the reads; one entry per CDR3 protein. The data show around 770,000 distinct CDR3 sequences, with almost 30% seen just once and around 13% held by the top ten. This CDR3 is built from 13 residues. Trimming pared 11 bases from V and 3 bases from J, leaving 16 bases between. The germline V gene has CDR1 SEHNR and CDR2 FQNEAQ (reference sequence). Study-level results: CMV-specific TCR beta clonotypes restricted by HLA-C were the ones dominating the ex vivo response.

This clonotype was counted at least ten times. Its antigen is not known. The chain joins TRBV7-9 to TRBJ1-1, with a tentative D call TRBD1 (5 bases). This sequence was found in a human donor in good health (CMV status not recorded). Some clones in this sample may be carry-over from other donors' samples. The specimen comprised cultured CD8+ T cells from PBMCs, sampled from culture after CMV antigen stimulation. The CDR3 DNA sequence: TGTGCCGCATGCAGGGTGGGGGACACTGAAGCTTTCTTT. It is translated as CAACRVGDTEAFF.